What follows describes a single T cell receptor (beta chain). Its antigen is unknown. The source of the sample is a study of beta chain features in type 1 diabetes. Study-level background: About 110,000,000 sorted cells were examined across all samples.

General observations from the study: In all four CD4+ subsets, TCRB CDR3 length was significantly, moderately reduced in type 1 diabetes.

Germline V CDR1 and CDR2: LGHNA, YSLEER. The CDR3 sequence is 15 residues long. The V and J ends lost 1 base and 4 bases, in that order; junction bases with no gene match: 6. Of the isolated RNA, all was reverse transcribed, and so the sequenced material was expressed TCRB transcripts. There were 3.4 million or so reads on average in the naive, central memory and regulatory T cell samples. The protocol was immunoSEQ multiplex PCR, while the TCRdb copy is restricted to in-frame clones and leaves out a portion. The table includes over 700,000 clones, roughly 17% detected once. Specimen: naive CD4+ T cells from blood. The chain combines TRBV4-3 with TRBJ1-2; 7 nucleotides line up with TRBD1. This TCR was recovered from a woman aged 18-35 years in good health. Here the CDR3 DNA reads TGCGCCAGCAGCCAAGGACAGGGCTCTACCTATGGCTACACCTTC. Translation gives CASSQGQGSTYGYTF.